A selection of T cell receptor beta chains follows, all from one sample in a study of blood T cell repertoires in COVID-19. Here immunoSEQ multiplex PCR was the method, and the copy in TCRdb shows in-frame clones only, minus some. The sample lists under 35,000 clones, over 75% occurring once. Sequenced sample: peripheral blood. The receptor set was obtained from a woman between 45 and 60 years old with active COVID-19. CDR3s include the opening cysteine and the closing phenylalanine or tryptophan. The order of the fields is J gene, clone size, V gene, D gene, CDR3 DNA, CDR3 protein. A D gene is named only where the DNA matches it firmly. A row's size may be missing; if present it is once, few, many or a size class.

J gene: TRBJ1-1
clone size: NA
V gene: TRBV19
D gene: NA
CDR3 DNA: TGTGCCAGTAGTATAGTCGGGGGGCGAAACACTGAAGCTTTCTTT
CDR3 protein: CASSIVGGRNTEAFF

J gene: TRBJ2-1
clone size: NA
V gene: TRBV5-1
D gene: NA
CDR3 DNA: TGCGCCAGCAGCTTGACTAGAACGTACAATGAGCAGTTCTTC
CDR3 protein: CASSLTRTYNEQFF

J gene: TRBJ1-1
clone size: NA
V gene: TRBV4-2
D gene: NA
CDR3 DNA: TGTGCCAGCAGCCAACAATACACAGTGAACACTGAAGCTTTCTTT
CDR3 protein: CASSQQYTVNTEAFF

J gene: TRBJ2-1
clone size: once
V gene: TRBV7-9
D gene: NA
CDR3 DNA: TGTGCCAGCAGCTTGCGAGACCGGAGGGTCTTC
CDR3 protein: CASSLRDRRVF

J gene: TRBJ2-1
clone size: once
V gene: TRBV3-1/TRBV3-2
D gene: TRBD2
CDR3 DNA: TGTGCCAGCAGCCAACTATTGAGCGGGAGTCCTGAGCAGTTCTTC
CDR3 protein: CASSQLLSGSPEQFF

J gene: TRBJ2-2
clone size: NA
V gene: TRBV7-9
D gene: TRBD1
CDR3 DNA: TGTGCCAGCAGCCGACCCCCAGGGGGCTTGGGGACCGGGGAGCTGTTTTTT
CDR3 protein: CASSRPPGGLGTGELFF

J gene: TRBJ2-1
clone size: NA
V gene: TRBV5-1
D gene: NA
CDR3 DNA: TGCGCCAGCAGCTTGATTGCTGAAACTTACAATGAGCAGTTCTTC
CDR3 protein: CASSLIAETYNEQFF

J gene: TRBJ2-1
clone size: NA
V gene: TRBV24-1
D gene: NA
CDR3 DNA: TGTGCCACCAGTGATGGCGGTCCACACTACAATGAGCAGTTCTTC
CDR3 protein: CATSDGGPHYNEQFF

J gene: TRBJ2-7
clone size: few
V gene: TRBV5-4
D gene: NA
CDR3 DNA: TGTGCCAGCAGTAGACGAACGGGATACTCCTACGAGCAGTACTTC
CDR3 protein: CASSRRTGYSYEQYF

J gene: TRBJ2-7
clone size: NA
V gene: TRBV5-6
D gene: TRBD2
CDR3 DNA: TGTGCCAGCAGCTTGGCGCTAGCGGGAGTCGTCGAGCAGTACTTC
CDR3 protein: CASSLALAGVVEQYF

J gene: TRBJ2-1
clone size: NA
V gene: TRBV2
D gene: TRBD2
CDR3 DNA: TGTGCCAGCAGTGAATATGCAGCGGGAGTTGAGCAGTTCTTC
CDR3 protein: CASSEYAAGVEQFF

J gene: TRBJ1-4
clone size: NA
V gene: TRBV7-8
D gene: NA
CDR3 DNA: TGTGCCAGCAGCTTTTCCCGGGTGTTTGGTAATGAAAAACTGTTTTTT
CDR3 protein: CASSFSRVFGNEKLFF

J gene: TRBJ2-7
clone size: NA
V gene: TRBV30
D gene: TRBD1
CDR3 DNA: TGTGCCTGGAGTGGTGACAGGGGGCCTACCTACGAGCAGTACTTC
CDR3 protein: CAWSGDRGPTYEQYF

J gene: TRBJ2-1
clone size: NA
V gene: TRBV7-3
D gene: TRBD2
CDR3 DNA: TGTGCCAGCAGCCCCATCAGCGGGAGAAGTAACAATGAGCAGTTCTTC
CDR3 protein: CASSPISGRSNNEQFF

J gene: TRBJ1-2
clone size: NA
V gene: TRBV9
D gene: NA
CDR3 DNA: TGTGCCAGCAGCGTAGCTAAGAAGGGGCCTGGGGGCTACACCTTC
CDR3 protein: CASSVAKKGPGGYTF

J gene: TRBJ2-1
clone size: NA
V gene: TRBV4-1
D gene: TRBD2
CDR3 DNA: TGCGCCAGCAGCCAAGACCCGACTAGCGGGAGAGAGCAGTTCTTC
CDR3 protein: CASSQDPTSGREQFF

J gene: TRBJ2-7
clone size: few
V gene: TRBV5-5
D gene: TRBD2
CDR3 DNA: TGTGCCAGCAGCCATTATAGCGGGAGTTACCCCTACGAGCAGTACTTC
CDR3 protein: CASSHYSGSYPYEQYF

J gene: TRBJ2-3
clone size: NA
V gene: TRBV3-1/TRBV3-2
D gene: NA
CDR3 DNA: TGTGCCAGCAGCTTACGCGGGACCCGAAGACAAGATACGCAGTATTTT
CDR3 protein: CASSLRGTRRQDTQYF

J gene: TRBJ1-1
clone size: NA
V gene: TRBV20-1
D gene: TRBD1
CDR3 DNA: TGCAGTGCTAGCACAGGGGGGCAAGCTTTCTTT
CDR3 protein: CSASTGGQAFF

J gene: TRBJ2-7
clone size: NA
V gene: TRBV3-1/TRBV3-2
D gene: TRBD2
CDR3 DNA: TGTGCCAGCAGCCCTGGACTAGCGCGCGAGCAGTACTTC
CDR3 protein: CASSPGLAREQYF

J gene: TRBJ2-1
clone size: NA
V gene: TRBV5-1
D gene: NA
CDR3 DNA: TGCGCCAGTCAGGGCAATGAGCAGTTCTTC
CDR3 protein: CASQGNEQFF

J gene: TRBJ2-7
clone size: NA
V gene: TRBV23-1
D gene: NA
CDR3 DNA: TGCGCCAGCCTACTCCTGCACGAGGAGGTCTACTACGAGCAGTACTTC
CDR3 protein: CASLLLHEEVYYEQYF

J gene: TRBJ1-6
clone size: NA
V gene: TRBV15
D gene: NA
CDR3 DNA: TGTGCCACCAGCAGAAACGAGGAATCACCCCTCCACTTT
CDR3 protein: CATSRNEESPLHF

J gene: TRBJ2-3
clone size: NA
V gene: TRBV7-3
D gene: TRBD1
CDR3 DNA: TGTGCCAGCAGCTTTGACAGGGGTCGCACAGATACGCAGTATTTT
CDR3 protein: CASSFDRGRTDTQYF

J gene: TRBJ2-7
clone size: NA
V gene: TRBV5-4
D gene: TRBD1
CDR3 DNA: TGTGCCAGCAGGATGGGACAGACGAGCTCCTACGAGCAGTACTTC
CDR3 protein: CASRMGQTSSYEQYF

J gene: TRBJ2-7
clone size: NA
V gene: TRBV5-5
D gene: NA
CDR3 DNA: TGTGCCAGCAGCTTGGGGGACACCCCTGTGCAGTACTTC
CDR3 protein: CASSLGDTPVQYF

J gene: TRBJ1-5
clone size: NA
V gene: TRBV2
D gene: NA
CDR3 DNA: TGTGCCAGCAGTCCCCAGACAGTTAGCAATCAGCCCCAGCATTTT
CDR3 protein: CASSPQTVSNQPQHF

J gene: TRBJ2-7
clone size: NA
V gene: TRBV7-9
D gene: NA
CDR3 DNA: TGTGCCAGCAGCGATGGGGGACTGACCTACGAGCAGTACTTC
CDR3 protein: CASSDGGLTYEQYF

J gene: TRBJ2-2
clone size: NA
V gene: TRBV19
D gene: NA
CDR3 DNA: TGTGCCAGTAAAGGTGCGGGACTGAACACCGGGGAGCTGTTTTTT
CDR3 protein: CASKGAGLNTGELFF

J gene: TRBJ2-5
clone size: NA
V gene: TRBV5-4
D gene: TRBD2
CDR3 DNA: TGTGCCAGCAGCTCGGGACTAGCGGGACAAGAGACCCAGTACTTC
CDR3 protein: CASSSGLAGQETQYF

J gene: TRBJ1-5
clone size: NA
V gene: TRBV19
D gene: TRBD1
CDR3 DNA: TGTGCCAGTAGACAGGGGAATCAGCCCCAGCATTTT
CDR3 protein: CASRQGNQPQHF

J gene: TRBJ2-7
clone size: NA
V gene: TRBV28
D gene: TRBD2
CDR3 DNA: TGTGCCGTGGCGGGAGCCCGCGAGCAGTACTTC
CDR3 protein: CAVAGAREQYF

J gene: TRBJ2-7
clone size: NA
V gene: TRBV5-1
D gene: NA
CDR3 DNA: TGCGCCAGCAGCTTGCTAGCCGAGGATACGAAGCAGTACTTC
CDR3 protein: CASSLLAEDTKQYF

J gene: TRBJ2-2
clone size: NA
V gene: TRBV5-1
D gene: TRBD2
CDR3 DNA: TGCGCCAGCAGCTTCAGCGGGAGTCCAACCGGGGAGCTGTTTTTT
CDR3 protein: CASSFSGSPTGELFF

J gene: TRBJ1-2
clone size: NA
V gene: TRBV19
D gene: NA
CDR3 DNA: TGTGCCAGTAGTATACTGTTCTCCAACTATGGCTACACCTTC
CDR3 protein: CASSILFSNYGYTF

J gene: TRBJ2-3
clone size: NA
V gene: TRBV27
D gene: NA
CDR3 DNA: TGTGCCAGCAGTACCTGGGAAAGCGGAGACACAGATACGCAGTATTTT
CDR3 protein: CASSTWESGDTDTQYF

J gene: TRBJ1-1
clone size: NA
V gene: TRBV18
D gene: TRBD1
CDR3 DNA: TGTGCCAGCTCTCGAGGACAGGGGCAGACTGAAGCTTTCTTT
CDR3 protein: CASSRGQGQTEAFF

J gene: TRBJ1-2
clone size: once
V gene: TRBV30
D gene: NA
CDR3 DNA: TGTGCCTGGACCACCCCCCGGGGGTCCTATGGCTACACCTTC
CDR3 protein: CAWTTPRGSYGYTF

J gene: TRBJ2-5
clone size: NA
V gene: TRBV11-2
D gene: NA
CDR3 DNA: TGTGCCAGCAGCTTAGTTGGTATCGGGGAGACCCAGTACTTC
CDR3 protein: CASSLVGIGETQYF

J gene: TRBJ1-5
clone size: NA
V gene: TRBV28
D gene: NA
CDR3 DNA: TGTGCCACCCTCCCACAGCATAGCAATCAGCCCCAGCATTTT
CDR3 protein: CATLPQHSNQPQHF

J gene: TRBJ2-2
clone size: NA
V gene: TRBV3-1/TRBV3-2
D gene: TRBD1
CDR3 DNA: TGTGCCAGCAGCCCGGGACAGGGCTTTTCCGGGGAGCTGTTTTTT
CDR3 protein: CASSPGQGFSGELFF

J gene: TRBJ2-3
clone size: NA
V gene: TRBV13
D gene: TRBD1
CDR3 DNA: TGTGCCAGCAGAGAGGACAGGGGCCCAGATACGCAGTATTTT
CDR3 protein: CASREDRGPDTQYF

J gene: TRBJ2-3
clone size: NA
V gene: TRBV9
D gene: NA
CDR3 DNA: TGTGCCAGCAGCGCGAGCGGGTTTAGCACAGATACGCAGTATTTT
CDR3 protein: CASSASGFSTDTQYF

J gene: TRBJ2-1
clone size: NA
V gene: TRBV5-1
D gene: NA
CDR3 DNA: TGCGCCAGCAGCTTGGAGGGGTCCTACAATGAGCAGTTCTTC
CDR3 protein: CASSLEGSYNEQFF

J gene: TRBJ2-3
clone size: NA
V gene: TRBV18
D gene: NA
CDR3 DNA: TGTGCCAGCTCACCAGCGGGAACCACAGATACGCAGTATTTT
CDR3 protein: CASSPAGTTDTQYF

J gene: TRBJ1-4
clone size: few
V gene: TRBV27
D gene: TRBD1
CDR3 DNA: TGTGCCAGCAGGAAGGGACAGGATAATGAAAAACTGTTTTTT
CDR3 protein: CASRKGQDNEKLFF

J gene: TRBJ1-2
clone size: NA
V gene: TRBV12-3/TRBV12-4
D gene: NA
CDR3 DNA: TGTGCCAGCAGTTCAGGTTACTATGGCTACACCTTC
CDR3 protein: CASSSGYYGYTF

J gene: TRBJ2-1
clone size: NA
V gene: TRBV7-9
D gene: NA
CDR3 DNA: TGTGCCAGCAGCTCGGAGTACAATGAGCAGTTCTTC
CDR3 protein: CASSSEYNEQFF

J gene: TRBJ2-3
clone size: NA
V gene: TRBV6-1
D gene: TRBD2
CDR3 DNA: TGTGCCAGCAGTGAGGGCGGGAGGCCCTCCACAGATACGCAGTATTTT
CDR3 protein: CASSEGGRPSTDTQYF

J gene: TRBJ1-2
clone size: NA
V gene: TRBV2
D gene: NA
CDR3 DNA: TGTGCCAGCAGTGAGGAAGGGGGAATGGGCTACACCTTC
CDR3 protein: CASSEEGGMGYTF

J gene: TRBJ2-1
clone size: NA
V gene: TRBV9
D gene: NA
CDR3 DNA: TGTGCCAGCAGCGAGAGAGAATACAATGAGCAGTTCTTC
CDR3 protein: CASSEREYNEQFF

J gene: TRBJ1-2
clone size: NA
V gene: TRBV6-5
D gene: NA
CDR3 DNA: TGTGCCTTCGGCGGAGTCTATGGCTACACCTTC
CDR3 protein: CAFGGVYGYTF

J gene: TRBJ2-1
clone size: once
V gene: TRBV13
D gene: TRBD2
CDR3 DNA: TGTGCCAGCAGCTTTAGCGGGAGCCACTCCTACAATGAGCAGTTCTTC
CDR3 protein: CASSFSGSHSYNEQFF

J gene: TRBJ1-1
clone size: once
V gene: TRBV5-1
D gene: TRBD1
CDR3 DNA: TGCGCCAGCAGCTTAGGGACAGGGGATCAAGGCGAGGCTTTCTTT
CDR3 protein: CASSLGTGDQGEAFF

J gene: TRBJ1-2
clone size: NA
V gene: TRBV29-1
D gene: NA
CDR3 DNA: TGCAGCGTTGAGGTGTACAGGGACGGTAACTATGGCTACACCTTC
CDR3 protein: CSVEVYRDGNYGYTF

J gene: TRBJ2-2
clone size: NA
V gene: TRBV24-1
D gene: TRBD2
CDR3 DNA: TGTGCCACCAGTGATGGCGGGAGGGCCGGGGAGCTGTTTTTT
CDR3 protein: CATSDGGRAGELFF

J gene: TRBJ2-7
clone size: NA
V gene: TRBV6-5
D gene: NA
CDR3 DNA: TGTGCCAGCAGACCCGACAGTATCAGCTCCTACGAGCAGTACTTC
CDR3 protein: CASRPDSISSYEQYF